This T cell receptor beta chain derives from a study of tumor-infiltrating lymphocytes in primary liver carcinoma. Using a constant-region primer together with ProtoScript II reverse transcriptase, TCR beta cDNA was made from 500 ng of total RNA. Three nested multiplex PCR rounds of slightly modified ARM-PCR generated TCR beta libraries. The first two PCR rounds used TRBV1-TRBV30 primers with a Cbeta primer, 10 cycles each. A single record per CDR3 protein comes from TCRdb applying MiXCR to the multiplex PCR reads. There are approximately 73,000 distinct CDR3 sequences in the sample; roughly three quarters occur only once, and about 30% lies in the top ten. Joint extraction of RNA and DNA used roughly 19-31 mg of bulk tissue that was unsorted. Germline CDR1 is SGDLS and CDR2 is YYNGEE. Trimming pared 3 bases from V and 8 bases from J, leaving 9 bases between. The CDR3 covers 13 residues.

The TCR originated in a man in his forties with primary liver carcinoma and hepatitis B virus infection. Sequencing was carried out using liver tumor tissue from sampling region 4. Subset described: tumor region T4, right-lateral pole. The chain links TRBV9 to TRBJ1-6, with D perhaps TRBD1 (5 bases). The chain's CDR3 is CASSARGDSPLHF. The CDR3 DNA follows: TGTGCCAGCAGCGCTCGGGGGGATTCACCCCTCCACTTT.